The 2 T cell receptor beta chains in this list originate from one sample, sequenced in a study of blood T cell repertoires in COVID-19. This table comes from immunoSEQ multiplex PCR, and its TCRdb copy is limited to in-frame clones, with some not included. This sample has 150,000 or so clones, with roughly 80% found just once. Sequencing used PBMCs or T cells enriched from blood (not recorded which). The source is a woman between 50 and 59 years old who had recovered from COVID-19.

This chain links TRBV5-1 with TRBJ1-5; D is undetermined. The length of the CDR3 is 11 residues. Germline lookup yields CDR1 SGHRS and CDR2 YFSETQ. The ends were cut back, 4 bases at V and 4 bases at J, with 3 bases in the middle. The DNA for the CDR3 is TGCGCCAGCAGCCTTAATCAGCCCCAGCATTTT. Translated, it gives CASSLNQPQHF.

V gene TRBV5-1 combines with J gene TRBJ2-7; weak D call: TRBD2 (5 bases). There are 14 residues in the CDR3. With 9 bases removed from V and 1 base from J, the gap between germline ends came to 17 bases. CDR1 and CDR2 (germline): SGHRS, YFSETQ. CDR3 coding DNA: TGCGCCACCCCCCCCACGCCGGGGTCCTACGAGCAGTACGTC. This encodes CATPPTPGSYEQYV.